This entry concerns a single TCR beta chain. What it binds is unknown. Vbeta (60) and Jbeta (13) primers were used in the PCR. Using immunoSEQ multiplex PCR, the repertoire was profiled, and TCRdb retains in-frame clones only, with some absent. The sample holds about 200,000 clones, approximately 80% seen once. The data originate from a study of cytomegalovirus exposure and HLA in healthy donors. Study-level findings and limits: Clonal expansion was found to be greater in HLA-associated TCR beta chains than in equally common others in a later analysis. There were several of the most significant clusters that appeared linked to common viral pathogens in a later analysis. Sequencing artifact likely explains a cluster of highly shared sequence variants.

The clonotype comes from a boy under 10 years old in good health and CMV-seronegative. Sequencing used PBMCs.

The CDR3 region has the DNA TGTGCCAGCAGTCACAGGGAAGGGCAGCCCCAGCATTTT. It codes for CASSHREGQPQHF. The chain recombines TRBV5-6 with TRBJ1-5; D is perhaps TRBD1 (6 bases). Trimming took off 5 bases at V and 7 bases at J, with 13 bases between the two ends. Germline V gene lookup returns CDR1 SGHDT and CDR2 YYEEEE. CDR3 length: 13 amino acids.